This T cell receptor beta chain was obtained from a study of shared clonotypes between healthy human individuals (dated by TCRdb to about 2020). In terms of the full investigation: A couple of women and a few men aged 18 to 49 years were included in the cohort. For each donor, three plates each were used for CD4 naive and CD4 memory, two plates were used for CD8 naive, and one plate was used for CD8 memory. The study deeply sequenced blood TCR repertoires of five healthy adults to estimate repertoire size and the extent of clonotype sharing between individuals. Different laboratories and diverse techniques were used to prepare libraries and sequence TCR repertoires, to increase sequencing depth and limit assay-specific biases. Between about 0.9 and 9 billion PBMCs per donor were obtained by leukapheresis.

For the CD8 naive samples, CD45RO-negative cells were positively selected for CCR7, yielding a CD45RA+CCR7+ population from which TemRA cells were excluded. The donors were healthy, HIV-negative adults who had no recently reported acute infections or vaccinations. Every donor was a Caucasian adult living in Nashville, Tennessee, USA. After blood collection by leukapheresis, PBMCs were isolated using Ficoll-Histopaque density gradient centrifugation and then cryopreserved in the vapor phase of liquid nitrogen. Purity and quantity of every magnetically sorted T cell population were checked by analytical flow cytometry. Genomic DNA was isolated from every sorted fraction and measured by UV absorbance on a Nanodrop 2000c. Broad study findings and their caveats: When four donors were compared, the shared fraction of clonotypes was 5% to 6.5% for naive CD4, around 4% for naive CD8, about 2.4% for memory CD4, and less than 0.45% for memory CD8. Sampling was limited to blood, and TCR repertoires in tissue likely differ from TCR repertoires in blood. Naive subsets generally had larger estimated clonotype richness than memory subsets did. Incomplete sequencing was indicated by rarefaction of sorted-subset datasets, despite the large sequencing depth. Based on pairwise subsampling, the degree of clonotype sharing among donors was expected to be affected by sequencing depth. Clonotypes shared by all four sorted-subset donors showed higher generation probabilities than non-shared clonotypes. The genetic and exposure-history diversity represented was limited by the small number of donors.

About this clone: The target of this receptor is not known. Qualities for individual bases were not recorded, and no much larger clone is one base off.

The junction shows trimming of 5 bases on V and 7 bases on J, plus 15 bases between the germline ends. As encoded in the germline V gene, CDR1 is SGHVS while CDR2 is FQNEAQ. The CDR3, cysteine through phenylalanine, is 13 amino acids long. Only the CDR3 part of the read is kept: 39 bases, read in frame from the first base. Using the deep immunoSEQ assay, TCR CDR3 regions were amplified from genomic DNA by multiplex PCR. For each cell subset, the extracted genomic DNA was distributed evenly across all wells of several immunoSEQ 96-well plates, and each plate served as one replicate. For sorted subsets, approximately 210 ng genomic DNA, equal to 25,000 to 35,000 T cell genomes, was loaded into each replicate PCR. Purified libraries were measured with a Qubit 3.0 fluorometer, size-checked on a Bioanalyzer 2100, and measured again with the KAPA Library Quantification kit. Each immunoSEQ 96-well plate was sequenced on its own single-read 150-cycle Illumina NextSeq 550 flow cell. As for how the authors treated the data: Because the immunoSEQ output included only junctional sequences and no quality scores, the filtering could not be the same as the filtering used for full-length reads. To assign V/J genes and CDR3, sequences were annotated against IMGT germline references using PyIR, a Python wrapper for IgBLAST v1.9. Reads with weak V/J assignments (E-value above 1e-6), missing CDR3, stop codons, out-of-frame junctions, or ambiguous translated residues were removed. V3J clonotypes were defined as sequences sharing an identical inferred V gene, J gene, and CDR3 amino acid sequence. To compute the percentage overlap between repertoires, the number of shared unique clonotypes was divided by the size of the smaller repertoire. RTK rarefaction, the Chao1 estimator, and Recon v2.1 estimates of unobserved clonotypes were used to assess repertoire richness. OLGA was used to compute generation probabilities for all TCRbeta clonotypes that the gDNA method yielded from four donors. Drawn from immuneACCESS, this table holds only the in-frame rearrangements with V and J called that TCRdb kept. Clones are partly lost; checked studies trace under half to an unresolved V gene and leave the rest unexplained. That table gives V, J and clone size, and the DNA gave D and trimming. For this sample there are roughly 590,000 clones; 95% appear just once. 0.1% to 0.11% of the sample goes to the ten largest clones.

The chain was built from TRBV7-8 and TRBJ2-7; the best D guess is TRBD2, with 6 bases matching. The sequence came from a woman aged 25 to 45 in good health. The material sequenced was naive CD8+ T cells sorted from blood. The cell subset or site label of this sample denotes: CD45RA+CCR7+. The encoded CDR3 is CASSPGMGGEQYF. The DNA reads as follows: TGTGCCAGCAGCCCCGGAATGGGGGGAGAGCAGTACTTC.